These 29 T cell receptor beta chains originate from one sample sequenced in a study of graft-versus-host responses after intestinal transplantation. Repertoires were generated with immunoSEQ multiplex PCR, while TCRdb's copy carries only in-frame clones and drops some. This sample yields over 20,000 clones, of which 40% are seen a single time; roughly 0.65% belongs to the top ten. The specimen was alloreactive CD4+ T cells from a mixed lymphocyte reaction culture, collected before intestinal transplant. Subset in this sample: CFSE-low proliferating T cells sorted from approximately 6-day pre-transplant mixed lymphocyte reaction (GvH or HvG direction). The receptors stem from a human patient who received an intestinal transplant.

This clone has a handful of counts. The chain combines TRBV30 with TRBJ2-5; 7 positions agree with TRBD2. The germline gives CDR1 GTSNPN, CDR2 SVGIG (reference sequence). The junction had 28 bases not matched to a gene; V was cut back by 0 bases and J by 0 bases. The CDR3 is made up of 23 amino acids. CDR3 region: CAWSVVLGRARPIGSSDQETQYF. Written as DNA, the CDR3 is TGTGCCTGGAGTGTAGTCTTGGGGAGGGCCCGGCCAATAGGTAGTTCCGACCAAGAGACCCAGTACTTC.

Only a few counts were recorded for this clone. The CDR3 here is CASSLVGLAYTGELFF. The CDR3 DNA follows: TGTGCCAGCAGCTTGGTGGGACTAGCATACACCGGGGAGCTGTTTTTT. V and J are TRBV5-4 and TRBJ2-2; 9 bases agree with TRBD2. V lost 0 bases to trimming and J lost 3 bases; unmatched junction nucleotides: 3. The CDR3 is 16 residues long. CDR1 is SGHNT and CDR2 is YYREEE in the germline V gene (reference sequence). Combining the CDR3 with reference TRBV5-4 and TRBJ2-2 gives the whole variable domain ETGVTQSPTHLIKTRGQQVTLRCSSQSGHNTVSWYQQALGQGPQFIFQYYREEENGRGNFPPRFSGLQFPNYSSELNVNALELDDSALYLCASSLVGLAYTGELFFGEGSRLTVL.

The chain recombines TRBV4-3 with TRBJ1-4; D possibly corresponds to TRBD1 (6 bases). This CDR3 region has 16 residues. V lost 1 base to trimming and J lost 6 bases, with 15 bases between them. The germline V gene encodes CDR1 LGHNA and CDR2 YSLEER. The CDR3 DNA sequence: TGCGCCAGCAGCCAAGGCCCGGGGGGCGCAGATGAAAAACTGTTTTTT. This translates into CASSQGPGGADEKLFF.

In this sample, this clone turned up a few times. V and J are TRBV6-1 and TRBJ1-1; a possible D gene is TRBD1 (6 bases). CDR1 and CDR2 from the germline V gene are MNHNS and SASEGT. This CDR3 region has 11 residues. Trimming removed 5 bases from V and 5 bases from J, with 6 bases in between. For the CDR3, the DNA is TGTGCCAGCAGTCAGGGGACTGAAGCTTTCTTT. Translated, it gives CASSQGTEAFF.

This chain uses TRBV6-5 with TRBJ1-6; 7 nucleotides line up with TRBD1. Germline loops: CDR1 MNHEY, CDR2 SVGAGI. CDR3 size: 15 residues. Unmatched junction bases numbered 3, after V lost 1 base and J lost 6 bases. The CDR3 DNA reads as TGTGCCAGCAGTTACTTCCGACAGGGTAATTCACCCCTCCACTTT. Protein product: CASSYFRQGNSPLHF.

The count of this clone is one. V is TRBV9 and J is TRBJ2-3; TRBD1 aligns across 8 bases. Looked up from germline, CDR1 is SGDLS and CDR2 is YYNGEE. This CDR3 is built from 14 residues. V dropped 0 bases and J dropped 4; count of bases not matched to a gene: 1. In DNA form, the CDR3 reads TGTGCCAGCAGCGTAGGACAGGGGCCAGATACGCAGTATTTT. Translated: CASSVGQGPDTQYF.

CDR3 sequence (DNA): TGCGCCAGCAGCTTGGCCGGGGGGGCGATCACAGATACGCAGTATTTT. This gives the protein CASSLAGGAITDTQYF. The rearrangement links TRBV5-1 to TRBJ2-3, with 8 bases matching TRBD2. Looked up from germline, CDR1 is SGHRS and CDR2 is YFSETQ. With 0 bases clipped from V and 2 bases from J, the junction kept 5 bases outside the gene matches. The CDR3 totals 16 residues.

A few counts support this clone. The chain carries TRBV7-6 and TRBJ2-3, with D maybe TRBD2 (6 bases). Germline V CDR1 and CDR2: SGHVS, FNYEAQ. Deletions cut 5 bases from V and 3 bases from J, with 18 bases between. CDR3 length: 16 residues. CDR3 nucleotide sequence: TGTGCCAGCAGCCGACGGGGGTTTTGGGGGACAGATACGCAGTATTTT. This codes for CASSRRGFWGTDTQYF.

The chain couples TRBV2 to TRBJ1-1; possibly TRBD1 for D (5 bases). CDR1 and CDR2 (germline): SNHLY, FYNNEI. V was shortened by 8 bases and J by 4 bases, with 8 bases between the two germline ends. This CDR3 is built from 11 residues. This CDR3 reads CASGTLTEAFF. The CDR3 bases are TGTGCCAGCGGGACTCTCACTGAAGCTTTCTTT. Looking up the rest from reference TRBV2 and TRBJ1-1 gives the full variable domain: EPEVTQTPSHQVTQMGQEVILRCVPISNHLYFYWYRQILGQKVEFLVSFYNNEISEKSEIFDDQFSVERPDGSNFTLKIRSTKLEDSAMYFCASGTLTEAFFGQGTRLTVV.

The chain links TRBV5-1 to TRBJ2-5; D is unclear. CDR1 and CDR2 (germline): SGHRS, YFSETQ. Trimming removed 2 bases at V and 10 bases at J, with 18 bases between. The CDR3 has 14 residues. CDR3 sequence (DNA): TGCGCCAGCAGCTTAAACCCACTCGTAGTAGACCAGTACTTC. Translated, it gives CASSLNPLVVDQYF. The variable domain in full, with the rest retrieved from reference TRBV5-1 and TRBJ2-5, is KAGVTQTPRYLIKTRGQQVTLSCSPISGHRSVSWYQQTPGQGLQFLFEYFSETQRNKGNFPGRFSGRQFSNSRSEMNVSTLELGDSALYLCASSLNPLVVDQYFGPGTRLLVL.

The V call is TRBV19, the J call TRBJ2-1, with 16 bases that match TRBD2. The CDR3 has 17 residues. The junction had 10 bases not matched to a gene; V was cut back by 5 bases and J by 9 bases. Per germline, CDR1 LNHDA and CDR2 SQIVND (reference sequence). This CDR3 reads CASSLGTSGGVYREQFF. The CDR3 coding sequence is TGTGCCAGTAGTCTGGGGACTAGCGGGGGGGTCTACCGTGAGCAGTTCTTC. The full variable domain, with the rest looked up from reference TRBV19 and TRBJ2-1, is DGGITQSPKYLFRKEGQNVTLSCEQNLNHDAMYWYRQDPGQGLRLIYYSQIVNDFQKGDIAEGYSVSREKKESFPLTVTSAQKNPTAFYLCASSLGTSGGVYREQFFGPGTRLTVL.

This clone has only a few counts. The chain carries TRBV6-6 and TRBJ2-7; maybe TRBD2 (6 bases). Germline V gene lookup returns CDR1 MNHNY and CDR2 SVGAGI (reference sequence). Trimming stripped 2 bases from V and 5 bases from J, with 16 bases between. This CDR3 spans 15 amino acids. The CDR3 region is CASSYVFTSPHEQYF. CDR3 DNA: TGTGCCAGCAGTTACGTCTTTACTAGCCCCCACGAGCAGTACTTC.

This clone was found a few times. The gene calls are TRBV6-4 and TRBJ1-1; D is undetermined. The CDR3 contains 12 residues. Germline loops: CDR1 MRHNA, CDR2 SNTAGT. The V and J ends lost 6 bases and 1 base respectively, with 6 bases between them. The DNA of the CDR3 is TGTGCCAGCAGGGGCGAGAACACTGAAGCTTTCTTT. Translated: CASRGENTEAFF.

Here the CDR3 reads CASSRWDGSSYEQYF. In DNA form, the CDR3 reads TGTGCCAGCAGTCGATGGGACGGGAGCTCCTACGAGCAGTACTTC. The chain joins TRBV6-5 to TRBJ2-7; D might be TRBD2 (6 bases). Trimming took 5 bases from V and 0 from J, leaving 14 bases between them. CDR1 MNHEY and CDR2 SVGAGI come from the germline V gene. This CDR3 comprises 15 residues.

A few counts support this clone. The chain couples TRBV6-5 to TRBJ1-2, with D maybe TRBD1 (5 bases). The CDR3 is 14 amino acids. Germline loops: CDR1 MNHEY, CDR2 SVGAGI. Trimming pared 1 base from V and 4 bases from J, leaving 10 bases between. The CDR3 region is CASSYFRGFYGYTF. CDR3 bases: TGTGCCAGCAGTTACTTTAGGGGCTTCTATGGCTACACCTTC.

CDR3 sequence (DNA): TGTGCCAGCAGCTTGATACAGGCGGGGGAGCAGTACTTC. Protein: CASSLIQAGEQYF. The chain has TRBV7-9 and TRBJ2-7; tentatively, D is TRBD2 (6 bases). CDR3 length equals 13 residues. V gave up 3 bases and J gave up 7 bases, with 13 bases separating them. Germline V lookup: CDR1 SEHNR, CDR2 FQNEAQ (reference sequence).

This clone was observed a handful of times. Other nucleotide sequences from this sample produce the same CDR3. This rearrangement joins TRBV5-1 to TRBJ2-3; D gene uncertain. Trimming took 1 base from V and 3 from J, leaving 3 bases between them. This CDR3 is built from 12 residues. Germline loops: CDR1 SGHRS, CDR2 YFSETQ. The CDR3 DNA is TGCGCCAGCAGCTTGTCTACAGATACGCAGTATTTT. Its protein is CASSLSTDTQYF.

This chain uses TRBV6-6 with TRBJ2-5; 10 bases line up with TRBD1. Unmatched junction bases numbered 12, after V lost 6 bases and J lost 5 bases. This CDR3 region has 16 residues. Germline CDR1 is MNHNY and CDR2 is SVGAGI (reference sequence). In DNA, the CDR3 is TGTGCCAGCAGCAGAGGGACAGGGGTCTTCGTTGAGACCCAGTACTTC. Translation gives CASSRGTGVFVETQYF.

This clone showed up just a few times. The chain links TRBV5-1 to TRBJ2-7; 7 bases map to TRBD1. V gave up 4 bases and J gave up 7 bases; unmatched junction bases: 14. Germline assignment: CDR1 SGHRS and CDR2 YFSETQ. The CDR3 spans 15 residues. The CDR3 coding sequence is TGCGCCAGCAGCGTAACGGGACAGCTCCGAGGAGAGCAGTACTTC. It specifies CASSVTGQLRGEQYF. The variable domain in full, completed from reference TRBV5-1 and TRBJ2-7, reads KAGVTQTPRYLIKTRGQQVTLSCSPISGHRSVSWYQQTPGQGLQFLFEYFSETQRNKGNFPGRFSGRQFSNSRSEMNVSTLELGDSALYLCASSVTGQLRGEQYFGPGTRLTVT.

The chain is built from TRBV6-5 and TRBJ2-3, with a possible D match to TRBD2 (6 bases). V dropped 3 bases and J dropped 2 bases, with 15 bases sitting between them. Germline values: CDR1 MNHEY, CDR2 SVGAGI. This CDR3 has 16 residues. CDR3 in DNA: TGTGCCAGCAGTTATGGAGGGAGACGTCCCACAGATACGCAGTATTTT. Amino acid sequence: CASSYGGRRPTDTQYF.

The sample holds one count of this clone. V is TRBV19 and J is TRBJ2-3; 10 bases fit TRBD2. The CDR3 spans 22 residues. Germline V gene sequence: CDR1 LNHDA, CDR2 SQIVND (reference sequence). Unmatched junction bases numbered 23, after V lost 3 bases and J lost 2 bases. The DNA of the CDR3 is TGTGCCAGTAGTATCTTTCTTGGTCCAGCGGTCAGGACTAGCGGACTCACAGATACGCAGTATTTT. It translates to CASSIFLGPAVRTSGLTDTQYF. The entire variable domain, with the rest obtained from reference TRBV19 and TRBJ2-3, is as follows: DGGITQSPKYLFRKEGQNVTLSCEQNLNHDAMYWYRQDPGQGLRLIYYSQIVNDFQKGDIAEGYSVSREKKESFPLTVTSAQKNPTAFYLCASSIFLGPAVRTSGLTDTQYFGPGTRLTVL.

In DNA, the CDR3 is TGCGCCAGCAGCTTGGAGTGGCTAGCGGGCTCTCAAGAGACCCAGTACTTC. Translating gives CASSLEWLAGSQETQYF. The chain is built from TRBV5-1 and TRBJ2-5; 8 nucleotides line up with TRBD2. Per the germline V gene, CDR1 is SGHRS and CDR2 is YFSETQ. The CDR3 is 17 amino acids. The trim removed 0 bases at V and 2 bases at J, leaving 9 bases unmatched.

V is TRBV4-1 and J is TRBJ2-1; TRBD2 aligns across 10 bases. V gave up 1 base and J gave up 0 bases; unmatched junction bases: 9. This CDR3 is 19 amino acids long. Per the germline V gene, CDR1 is MGHRA and CDR2 is YSYEKL. The CDR3 nucleotides read TGCGCCAGCAGCCAAGCGTTGGCTAGCGGGAGTATCTCCTACAATGAGCAGTTCTTC. It is translated as CASSQALASGSISYNEQFF.

The chain links TRBV2 to TRBJ2-7, with TRBD2 matching over 10 bases. V lost 3 bases and J lost 0; bases outside the gene matches: 11. CDR1 is SNHLY and CDR2 is FYNNEI in the germline V gene. The CDR3 is made up of 18 amino acids. The CDR3 loop is CASSDLGVAGGPSYEQYF. In DNA, the CDR3 is TGTGCCAGCAGTGACCTTGGGGTAGCGGGAGGACCCTCCTACGAGCAGTACTTC.

This clone occurred a few times. The V and J genes are TRBV7-9 and TRBJ2-1; 8 bases are a match to TRBD2. V gave up 6 bases and J gave up 4 bases; unmatched junction bases: 8. CDR3 length: 15 residues. Germline values: CDR1 SEHNR, CDR2 FQNEAQ (reference sequence). CDR3 bases: TGTGCCAGCAGTCCCGCGGGGGGCCCATACAATGAGCAGTTCTTC. Its translation is CASSPAGGPYNEQFF. The full variable domain, with the rest looked up from reference TRBV7-9 and TRBJ2-1, is DTGVSQNPRHKITKRGQNVTFRCDPISEHNRLYWYRQTLGQGPEFLTYFQNEAQLEKSRLLSDRFSAERPKGSFSTLEIQRTEQGDSAMYLCASSPAGGPYNEQFFGPGTRLTVL.

This rearrangement joins TRBV18 to TRBJ1-4, with D perhaps TRBD1 (5 bases). Germline CDR1 is KGHSH and CDR2 is LQKENI. The V gene lost 6 bases and the J gene lost 0 bases, with 8 bases spanning the gap. The CDR3 sequence is 14 residues long. The DNA for the CDR3 is TGTGCCAGCTCCCAGACAGCAACTAATGAAAAACTGTTTTTT. Protein: CASSQTATNEKLFF.

The chain combines TRBV7-2 with TRBJ1-2, with 7 bases fitting TRBD1. The J segment lost 5 bases and the V segment lost 6 bases, leaving 6 bases of the junction unmatched. The CDR3 is made up of 13 amino acids. In germline, CDR1 is SGHTA, CDR2 FQGNSA. Here the CDR3 reads CASSPDRAYGYTF. In DNA, the CDR3 is TGTGCCAGCAGTCCAGACAGGGCTTATGGCTACACCTTC.

V is TRBV6-1 and J is TRBJ2-3, with 8 bases aligning to TRBD2. Germline-derived CDR1 and CDR2 are MNHNS and SASEGT. CDR3 size: 14 residues. With 6 bases clipped from V and 1 base from J, the junction kept 3 bases outside the gene matches. CDR3 loop: CASSLGLGTDTQYF. In nucleotides, the CDR3 is TGTGCCAGCAGCCTGGGACTAGGCACAGATACGCAGTATTTT.

This sequence joins TRBV6-5 and TRBJ2-7; D perhaps matches TRBD1 (5 bases). CDR3 length: 13 residues. Trimming shortened V by 5 bases and J by 2 bases, and 10 bases separated the two germline ends. Germline-derived CDR1 and CDR2 are MNHEY and SVGAGI. The CDR3 DNA reads TGTGCCAGCAGTGGGGCCCCGCCCTACGAGCAGTACTTC. Amino acid sequence: CASSGAPPYEQYF.